This T cell receptor (beta chain) was sequenced for a study of T and B cells in COVID-19 patients. Looking at the study overall: In the active-infection cohort, 18 of 20 patients had comorbidities linked to unfavorable COVID-19 outcome. Whole-study results and caveats: Patients with COVID-19 reportedly showed strongly skewed T cell receptor beta variable and joining gene usage.

This clonotype has only a few counts. What it binds is unknown. TRB was amplified from about 260-540 ng of blood genomic DNA. Multiplex PCR with BIOMED2 TRB-A/B primer pools amplified TRB rearrangements. TCRdb called the multiplex PCR reads again in MiXCR, with one record for every CDR3 protein. The repertoire holds tens of thousands of distinct CDR3 sequences, with roughly 29% as singletons. The CDR3 extends over 15 amino acids. The germline CDR1 and CDR2 sequences are MNHEY and SVGAGI. V shed 5 bases, J shed 4 bases, and the junction held 10 bases outside the gene matches. This chain joins TRBV6-5 and TRBJ1-2; 7 bases are a match to TRBD1. This TCR was sampled from a human donor who had recovered from COVID-19. Material for sequencing was blood. Written as DNA, the CDR3 is TGTGCCAGCAGTAACCCAGGGGGGGCAAGCTATGGCTACACCTTC. It codes for CASSNPGGASYGYTF.